This T cell receptor beta chain derives from a study of cytomegalovirus exposure and HLA in healthy donors. The V and J ends lost 6 bases and 1 base, in that order; junction bases with no gene match: 5. From germline, CDR1 is SGHRS and CDR2 YFSETQ. This CDR3 contains 14 residues. Study results and caveats: A classifier reportedly called cytomegalovirus status with high sensitivity and specificity. TRBV6-2, TRBV6-3 and some other V segments were excluded as indistinguishable. As a later analysis revealed, most CMV-associated TCR beta chains appeared HLA-restricted.

This clone was seen a few times. Its matching antigen is unknown. Use of 60 Vbeta and 13 Jbeta primers characterized the PCR. In the original workflow: Around 80 million unique TCR beta chains, some 9.9 million of them shared, were counted by a later analysis. TCRdb keeps only in-frame clones here, not all; method: immunoSEQ multiplex PCR. D and trimming come from the DNA, and the V and J calls and clone size come from that table. The repertoire includes more than 140,000 clones, 64% of them detected once, and roughly 3.1% sits in the top ten. Sequenced material: PBMCs. The chain carries TRBV5-1 and TRBJ2-7; 9 bases line up with TRBD2. This clonotype originated in a woman between 25 and 40 years old in good health and CMV-seropositive. CDR3 bases: TGCGCCAGCACGGAGACTAGCGGATCCTACGAGCAGTACTTC. It encodes CASTETSGSYEQYF.